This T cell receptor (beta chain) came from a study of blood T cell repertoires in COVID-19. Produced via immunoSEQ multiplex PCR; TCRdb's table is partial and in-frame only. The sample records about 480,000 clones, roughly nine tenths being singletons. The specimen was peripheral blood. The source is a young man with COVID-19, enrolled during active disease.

In DNA form, the CDR3 reads TGTGCCAGCAGGAGAGGCACTGAAGCTTTCTTT. It specifies CASRRGTEAFF. This chain uses TRBV6-6 with TRBJ1-1; no definite D call. The germline gives CDR1 MNHNY, CDR2 SVGAGI (reference sequence). Trimming removed 6 bases at V and 4 bases at J, with 6 bases between. This CDR3 is 11 amino acids long.